This TCR beta chain stems from a study of blood T cells in healthy people across ages. CDR1 and CDR2 (germline): MNHEY, SVGAGI. Germline trimming cut 5 bases from V and 13 bases from J; bases unmatched to any gene: 5. The CDR3 is made up of 13 amino acids. Then a second PCR, running roughly 7 to 11 cycles, was carried out with a sample-barcoded 5' primer and a J-beta primer mix. The authors tagged each cDNA molecule using a template-switch adaptor with 12 random nucleotides. Paired-end reads containing CDR3 totaled no fewer than 3 million for each sample. A single record per CDR3 protein comes from TCRdb applying MiXCR to the 5' RACE reads. Counted here are under 1,000,000 distinct CDR3 sequences, 35% to 50% occurring once; the ten biggest clones make up 15% to 20%. Comments on this clonotype: Its antigen is still unknown.

Findings and limits, study-wide: Across samples, TCR beta diversity tracked strongly with naive T cell percentage.

Sequencing was performed on blood. This chain connects TRBV6-5 to TRBJ2-4; TRBD2 aligns across 13 bases. This receptor was taken from a man older than 75 in good health. The CDR3 region has the DNA TGTGCCAGCAGTCTGGGACTAGCGGGACTACAGTACTTC. Encoded protein: CASSLGLAGLQYF.